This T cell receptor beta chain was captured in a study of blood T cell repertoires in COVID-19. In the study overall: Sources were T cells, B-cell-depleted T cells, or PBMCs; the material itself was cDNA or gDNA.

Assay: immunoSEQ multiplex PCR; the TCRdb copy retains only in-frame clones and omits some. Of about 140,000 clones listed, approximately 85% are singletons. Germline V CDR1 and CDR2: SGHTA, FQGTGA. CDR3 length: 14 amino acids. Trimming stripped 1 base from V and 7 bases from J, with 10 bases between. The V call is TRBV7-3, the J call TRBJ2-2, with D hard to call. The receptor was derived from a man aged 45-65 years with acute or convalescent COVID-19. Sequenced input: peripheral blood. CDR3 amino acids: CASSLSAIDGELFF. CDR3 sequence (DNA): TGTGCCAGCAGCTTAAGTGCTATTGACGGGGAGCTGTTTTTT.